This entry lists 30 T cell receptor beta chains sequenced from one sample in a study of technical replicates of blood from four donors. Sequenced by immunoSEQ multiplex PCR; TCRdb stores in-frame clones only, minus some. The sample has approximately 81,000 clones; around 95% are singletons. Sample: T cells isolated from PBMCs. The source of these receptors is a human donor in good health.

This rearrangement joins TRBV15 to TRBJ1-1; D is uncertain. The CDR3 runs to 15 residues. Trimming took 0 bases from V and 11 from J, leaving 19 bases between them. CDR1 and CDR2 from the germline V gene are LNHNV and YYDKDF (reference sequence). The CDR3 DNA sequence: TGTGCCACCAGCAGAGATCTAATTGAGGGAAAGAGCGCTTTCTTT. It is translated as CATSRDLIEGKSAFF.

The J gene is TRBJ2-7, the V gene TRBV5-4, with 12 bases lining up with TRBD2. J was trimmed by 6 bases and V by 0 bases; bases with no gene match: 1. The germline gives CDR1 SGHNT, CDR2 YYREEE (reference sequence). CDR3 length equals 14 residues. The CDR3 nucleotides are TGTGCCAGCAGCTTGGGACTAGCGGGAGTCGAGCAGTACTTC. This encodes CASSLGLAGVEQYF. Variable domain in full (rest from reference TRBV5-4 and TRBJ2-7): ETGVTQSPTHLIKTRGQQVTLRCSSQSGHNTVSWYQQALGQGPQFIFQYYREEENGRGNFPPRFSGLQFPNYSSELNVNALELDDSALYLCASSLGLAGVEQYFGPGTRLTVT.

This chain joins TRBV6-6 and TRBJ1-5; D remains unclear. Trimming took off 2 bases at V and 0 bases at J, with 8 bases between the two ends. There are 15 residues in the CDR3. Looked up from germline, CDR1 is MNHNY and CDR2 is SVGAGI (reference sequence). CDR3 nucleotides: TGTGCCAGCAGTTACCTCGGTTATAGCAATCAGCCCCAGCATTTT. This sequence encodes CASSYLGYSNQPQHF.

The rearrangement links TRBV5-6 to TRBJ2-7; tentatively, D is TRBD2 (5 bases). Germline lookup yields CDR1 SGHDT and CDR2 YYEEEE. V was pared by 2 bases and J by 6 bases, with 9 bases between. This CDR3 is built from 12 residues. DNA of the CDR3: TGTGCCAGCAGCTTCCAAGAGGGCGAGCAGTACTTC. It encodes CASSFQEGEQYF.

This chain connects TRBV5-6 to TRBJ1-5; 11 nucleotides line up with TRBD1. Germline V gene sequence: CDR1 SGHDT, CDR2 YYEEEE. V shed 5 bases and J 6 bases; nucleotides not matched to a gene: 7. This CDR3 contains 15 residues. The CDR3 bases are TGTGCCAGCAGTGGACAGGGGGCGATTCCTCAGCCCCAGCATTTT. Amino acid sequence: CASSGQGAIPQPQHF.

The chain links TRBV19 to TRBJ2-7, with 9 bases lining up with TRBD2. CDR3 length: 18 residues. V was pared by 3 bases and J by 3 bases, with 15 bases of the junction left unmatched. The germline V gene encodes CDR1 LNHDA and CDR2 SQIVND (reference sequence). CDR3 sequence (DNA): TGTGCCAGTAGTATGTTACTAGCGGGCGGCGAACACCTCTACGAGCAGTACTTC. This gives the protein CASSMLLAGGEHLYEQYF.

The chain recombines TRBV7-9 with TRBJ2-7, with a weak D call TRBD1 (5 bases). The CDR3 consists of 16 residues. V lost 0 bases to trimming and J lost 1 base, with 13 bases between them. Per germline, CDR1 SEHNR and CDR2 FQNEAQ (reference sequence). The CDR3 DNA sequence: TGTGCCAGCAGCTTAGCTCCCCCAACAGGATCCTACGAGCAGTACTTC. Its translation is CASSLAPPTGSYEQYF.

This chain links TRBV7-9 with TRBJ2-2; TRBD1 is a possible D gene (6 bases). The CDR3 length is 17 residues. The germline CDR1 and CDR2 sequences are SEHNR and FQNEAQ (reference sequence). Trimming pared 5 bases from V and 0 bases from J, leaving 16 bases between. The CDR3 bases are TGTGCCAGCAGCGTGGCGACTGGGACACCGAACACCGGGGAGCTGTTTTTT. Encoded protein: CASSVATGTPNTGELFF.

This sequence joins TRBV27 and TRBJ1-1, with D maybe TRBD1 (5 bases). With 7 bases removed from V and 2 bases from J, the gap between germline ends came to 8 bases. The CDR3 has 12 residues. CDR1 is MNHEY, CDR2 SMNVEV, per germline (reference sequence). The CDR3 nucleotides read TGTGCCAGCATGGGGCAAAACACTGAAGCTTTCTTT. Encoded protein: CASMGQNTEAFF.

The chain joins TRBV4-3 to TRBJ2-2, with 14 bases that match TRBD2. The V and J ends lost 4 bases and 4 bases, in that order; junction bases with no gene match: 2. The CDR3 is 16 amino acids. From germline, CDR1 is LGHNA and CDR2 YSLEER. CDR3 DNA: TGCGCCAGCAGCCGAGGGACTAGCGGGGGCACCGGGGAGCTGTTTTTT. Its translation is CASSRGTSGGTGELFF.

The rearrangement joins TRBV27 to TRBJ2-7; 10 bases align to TRBD1. V trimming: 5 bases; J trimming: 3 bases; junction bases outside the gene matches: 10. This CDR3 has 16 amino acids. Germline CDR1 MNHEY, CDR2 SMNVEV (reference sequence). CDR3 sequence reads: CASSPSTGTGDYEQYF. CDR3 nucleotides: TGTGCCAGCAGTCCATCAACCGGGACAGGGGACTACGAGCAGTACTTC.

CDR3 protein: CASSPGTTGYTF. In DNA, the CDR3 is TGTGCCAGCAGCCCGGGGACAACTGGCTACACCTTC. The J gene is TRBJ1-2, the V gene TRBV5-4, with D maybe TRBD1 (6 bases). The CDR3 contains 12 residues. Germline CDR1 SGHNT, CDR2 YYREEE (reference sequence). V was clipped by 4 bases and J by 7 bases, with 11 bases between them.

The DNA for the CDR3 is TGTGCCAGCAGTTCGCGCCACTCTACGCAGTATTTT. Its protein product is CASSSRHSTQYF. The V call is TRBV6-5, the J call TRBJ2-3; D is uncertain. Trimming removed 4 bases from V and 8 bases from J, with 10 bases in between. The germline V gene encodes CDR1 MNHEY and CDR2 SVGAGI. The CDR3 runs to 12 residues.

The chain joins TRBV7-9 to TRBJ2-1; possible D gene TRBD1, 6 bases. V dropped 8 bases and J dropped 0 bases, with 14 bases sitting between them. The CDR3 loop spans 15 amino acids. Germline V gives CDR1 SEHNR, CDR2 FQNEAQ (reference sequence). The CDR3 bases are TGTGCCAGCGACTTACAGGGCCTCTCCTACAATGAGCAGTTCTTC. Residues: CASDLQGLSYNEQFF.

Only one count was recorded for this clone. CDR3: CASSYTTDTQYF. Written as DNA, the CDR3 is TGTGCCAGCAGCTACACCACAGATACGCAGTATTTT. The chain joins TRBV7-3 to TRBJ2-3; D not resolved. V shed 4 bases and J shed 2 bases, with 4 bases lying between them. This CDR3 comprises 12 residues. CDR1 is SGHTA and CDR2 is FQGTGA in the germline V gene.

This sequence joins TRBV4-1 and TRBJ2-5; 7 bases map to TRBD2. V was pared by 4 bases and J by 5 bases, with 10 bases of the junction left unmatched. CDR1 MGHRA and CDR2 YSYEKL come from the germline V gene. This CDR3 comprises 15 residues. The CDR3 spells CASSLELTSSETQYF. The CDR3, as DNA: TGCGCCAGCAGCCTGGAACTGACTAGCTCGGAGACCCAGTACTTC.

This clone was seen just once. This rearrangement joins TRBV1 to TRBJ1-1; the table calls TRBD1, which could not be checked here. TRBV1 is given as a pseudogene. This CDR3 is 14 amino acids long. For the CDR3, the DNA is TGCACCAGCAGCCGGACAACCCTGGGTACTGAAGCTTTCTTT. The encoded protein is CTSSRTTLGTEAFF.

The genes are TRBV19 and TRBJ2-7; 10 bases map to TRBD1. The CDR3 has 15 amino acids. Germline V lookup: CDR1 LNHDA, CDR2 SQIVND (reference sequence). Trimming at V came to 4 bases and at J to 5 bases, leaving 8 bases not matched to a gene. For the CDR3, the DNA is TGTGCCAGTAGTACCCCAAGACAGGGGGCAAACGAGCAGTACTTC. Its protein product is CASSTPRQGANEQYF.

The chain employs TRBV6-1 and TRBJ2-7; 7 bases match TRBD1. This CDR3 is built from 14 residues. Germline assignment: CDR1 MNHNS and CDR2 SASEGT. Trimming cost V 7 bases and J 3 bases; bases outside gene matches: 9. Here the CDR3 DNA reads TGTGCCAGCAATATTGACGCAGGGGGCTACGAGCAGTACTTC. Its translation is CASNIDAGGYEQYF.

This clone has only a few counts. The chain is built from TRBV4-1 and TRBJ1-3, with D tentatively TRBD1 (6 bases). The CDR3 has 15 amino acids. Germline V lookup: CDR1 MGHRA, CDR2 YSYEKL. The V and J ends lost 4 bases and 4 bases respectively, with 14 bases between them. Here the CDR3 reads CASSPPPGQGNTIYF. CDR3 nucleotide sequence: TGCGCCAGCAGCCCACCACCCGGACAGGGAAACACCATATATTTT.

This clone is a singleton in its sample. The gene calls are TRBV5-4 and TRBJ2-7; 7 bases align to TRBD2. J gave up 0 bases and V 2 bases, and 5 bases lay outside the gene matches. CDR3 length equals 15 residues. CDR1 and CDR2 from the germline V gene are SGHNT and YYREEE (reference sequence). CDR3 loop: CASSFMRGSSYEQYF. The CDR3 nucleotides read TGTGCCAGCAGCTTTATGCGGGGGAGCTCCTACGAGCAGTACTTC.

This clone was seen just once. The chain has TRBV19 and TRBJ1-2, with TRBD1 as a possible D gene (6 bases). V lost 2 bases, J lost 1 base, and 8 bases lay in between. The CDR3 consists of 14 residues. From germline, CDR1 is LNHDA and CDR2 SQIVND (reference sequence). The DNA of the CDR3 is TGTGCCAGTAGTATACAGGGGTATAACTATGGCTACACCTTC. Encoded protein: CASSIQGYNYGYTF.

The chain uses TRBV7-8 and TRBJ1-5, with 7 bases matching TRBD1. The junction had 3 bases not matched to a gene; V was cut back by 4 bases and J by 0 bases. CDR1 is SGHVS, CDR2 FQNEAQ, per germline. This CDR3 is 15 amino acids long. CDR3 sequence (DNA): TGTGCCAGCAGCTCCCAGGGGGGTAGCAATCAGCCCCAGCATTTT. Translating it yields CASSSQGGSNQPQHF.

The chain is built from TRBV5-6 and TRBJ1-2, with no clear D. V lost 5 bases, J lost 0 bases, and 14 bases lay in between. Germline CDR1 SGHDT, CDR2 YYEEEE. This CDR3 spans 15 amino acids. Written as DNA, the CDR3 is TGTGCCAGCAGATCCGGAGGGCACTCTAACTATGGCTACACCTTC. Translating gives CASRSGGHSNYGYTF.

The chain joins TRBV2 to TRBJ2-1; D uncertain. Germline CDR1 SNHLY, CDR2 FYNNEI. This CDR3 is 15 amino acids long. V was cut by 1 base and J by 5 bases, with 12 bases left in between. As DNA, the CDR3 is TGTGCCAGCAGTGAAGGGTTTCTAGGAAACAATGAGCAGTTCTTC. It encodes CASSEGFLGNNEQFF.

This chain links TRBV18 with TRBJ1-5; 7 bases fit TRBD1. The CDR3 runs 14 residues. The germline CDR1 and CDR2 sequences are KGHSH and LQKENI. The trim removed 3 bases at V and 5 bases at J, leaving 4 bases unmatched. The CDR3 sequence is CASSPTGSDQPQHF. CDR3 DNA: TGTGCCAGCTCACCGACAGGGAGTGATCAGCCCCAGCATTTT.

The V gene is TRBV6-5, the J gene TRBJ1-5, with TRBD1 identical over 7 bases. This CDR3 has 14 amino acids. Germline CDR1 and CDR2: MNHEY and SVGAGI. V trimming: 4 bases; J trimming: 0 bases; junction bases outside the gene matches: 0. CDR3: CASSSGGSNQPQHF. The CDR3 DNA reads as TGTGCCAGCAGTTCAGGGGGTAGCAATCAGCCCCAGCATTTT.

The V gene is TRBV10-3, the J gene TRBJ1-2; D possibly corresponds to TRBD1 (6 bases). V shed 6 bases and J shed 6 bases, with 23 bases lying between them. CDR3 length: 16 residues. Germline-derived CDR1 and CDR2 are ENHRY and SYGVKD. The CDR3 spells CAISLFSGQGRDGYTF. The CDR3 DNA sequence: TGTGCCATCAGCCTCTTTTCGGGGCAGGGGCGAGATGGCTACACCTTC.

The table lists this clone with a few counts. The chain joins TRBV29-1 to TRBJ1-1; D uncertain. Trimming removed 4 bases from V and 4 bases from J, with 10 bases in between. The CDR3 loop spans 12 amino acids. CDR1 and CDR2 (germline): SQVTM, ANQGSEA. CDR3 loop: CSVVVRVTEAFF. CDR3 nucleotides: TGCAGCGTTGTCGTCCGGGTCACTGAAGCTTTCTTT.

This clone was found once. The chain links TRBV25-1 to TRBJ2-5, with 7 nucleotides matching TRBD1. In germline, CDR1 is MGHDK, CDR2 SYGVNS. V shed 6 bases and J 3 bases; nucleotides not matched to a gene: 4. This CDR3 is 13 amino acids long. In nucleotides, the CDR3 is TGTGCCAGCAGATCCGACAGGGAAGAGACCCAGTACTTC. Residues: CASRSDREETQYF.